The source of this TCR beta chain is a study of cytomegalovirus exposure and HLA in healthy donors. Study-wide background: Findings of an earlier analysis included some 120 million unique TCR beta sequences from roughly 200 million T cells. Study-wide findings and caveats: There were around 160 TCR beta chains listed as cytomegalovirus-associated. TRBV6-2, TRBV6-3 and some other V segments were unresolvable in 87-base-pair reads. Fewer N-insertions (relative to the roughly 670-donor mean) were reportedly seen in an Asian-associated ancestry cluster in a later analysis.

V was clipped by 5 bases and J by 11 bases; unmatched bases: 10. Germline CDR1 SGHTA, CDR2 FQGNSA. The CDR3 is 13 residues long. PCR was performed using 60 Vbeta and 13 Jbeta primers. Clones were sequenced by immunoSEQ multiplex PCR, and TCRdb holds only the in-frame ones, with some missing. The sample consists of 150,000 to 200,000 clones, around 80% of them appearing once. This clone was seen more than once but under ten times. What it recognizes is unknown. This chain connects TRBV7-2 to TRBJ1-1; 8 positions match TRBD1. Sequencing used PBMCs. The sequence was collected from a male donor in good health and CMV-seronegative. The CDR3 region is CASSPTRQGLAFF. CDR3 DNA: TGTGCCAGCAGCCCCACCCGACAGGGGCTTGCTTTCTTT. Variable domain in full (rest from reference TRBV7-2 and TRBJ1-1): GAGVSQSPSNKVTEKGKDVELRCDPISGHTALYWYRQSLGQGLEFLIYFQGNSAPDKSGLPSDRFSAERTGGSVSTLTIQRTQQEDSAVYLCASSPTRQGLAFFGQGTRLTVV.